The rows below give T cell receptor beta chains drawn from one sample of a study of blood T cell repertoires in COVID-19. The assay was immunoSEQ multiplex PCR, and TCRdb's table has in-frame clones only and misses some. The table records 95,000 to 150,000 clones, over 60% of them present only once. Sequencing was done on a sample of peripheral blood. These receptors all come from an elderly woman with acute or convalescent COVID-19. CDR3s include the opening cysteine and the closing phenylalanine or tryptophan. D genes are given only for firm matches. Clone size is stated in some rows and not others, as once, few, many or a class when expanded.

abundance: once; len: 15; j_gene: TRBJ2-1; d_gene: .; v_gene: TRBV7-2; CDR3nt: TGTGCCAGCAGCTCCTCCACTAACGTGTACAATGAGCAGTTCTTC; CDR3aa: CASSSSTNVYNEQFF
abundance: .; len: 14; j_gene: TRBJ1-1; d_gene: .; v_gene: TRBV25-1; CDR3nt: TGTGCCAGCAGTGAATGGGGGCGGAACACTGAAGCTTTCTTT; CDR3aa: CASSEWGRNTEAFF
abundance: .; len: 13; j_gene: TRBJ1-4; d_gene: TRBD1; v_gene: TRBV24-1; CDR3nt: TGTGCCACCAGTGATGAGACAGGGGAAAAACTGTTTTTT; CDR3aa: CATSDETGEKLFF
abundance: once; len: 12; j_gene: TRBJ1-1; d_gene: .; v_gene: TRBV12-3/TRBV12-4; CDR3nt: TGTGCCAGCAGTAACTTGAACACTGAAGCTTTCTTT; CDR3aa: CASSNLNTEAFF
abundance: few; len: 14; j_gene: TRBJ2-1; d_gene: .; v_gene: TRBV5-1; CDR3nt: TGCGCCAGCAGCTCCGAGGCGGTAGACAATGAGCAGTTCTTC; CDR3aa: CASSSEAVDNEQFF
abundance: .; len: 13; j_gene: TRBJ1-2; d_gene: .; v_gene: TRBV27; CDR3nt: TGTGCCAGCAGTTTAATTGGGGCAAATGGCTACACCTTC; CDR3aa: CASSLIGANGYTF
abundance: .; len: 16; j_gene: TRBJ2-6; d_gene: TRBD1; v_gene: TRBV7-9; CDR3nt: TGTGCCAGCAGCGGACAGGTGGCCTCTGGGGCCAACGTCCTGACTTTC; CDR3aa: CASSGQVASGANVLTF
abundance: .; len: 14; j_gene: TRBJ2-2; d_gene: TRBD1; v_gene: TRBV3-1/TRBV3-2; CDR3nt: TGTGCCAGCAGGGGGACAGACAACACCGGGGAGCTGTTTTTT; CDR3aa: CASRGTDNTGELFF
abundance: .; len: 19; j_gene: TRBJ1-3; d_gene: TRBD1; v_gene: TRBV19; CDR3nt: TGTGCCAGTAGTATAGACCGGGACAGGGGGTCCTCCTCTGGAAACACCATATATTTT; CDR3aa: CASSIDRDRGSSSGNTIYF
abundance: .; len: 17; j_gene: TRBJ1-1; d_gene: TRBD1; v_gene: TRBV28; CDR3nt: TGTGCCAGCAACAAATTCGGGGTGACAGGGGTAAACACTGAAGCTTTCTTT; CDR3aa: CASNKFGVTGVNTEAFF
abundance: few; len: 13; j_gene: TRBJ1-2; d_gene: .; v_gene: TRBV5-4; CDR3nt: TGTGCCAGCAGCTTGGCAGCTAACTATGGCTACACCTTC; CDR3aa: CASSLAANYGYTF
abundance: .; len: 15; j_gene: TRBJ2-3; d_gene: TRBD2; v_gene: TRBV28; CDR3nt: TGTGCCAGCCCCCCGAGCGGGGGTATCACAGATACGCAGTATTTT; CDR3aa: CASPPSGGITDTQYF
abundance: few; len: 15; j_gene: TRBJ1-2; d_gene: .; v_gene: TRBV2; CDR3nt: TGTGCCAGCAGTGAGGGCGGGTCCACTAACTATGGCTACACCTTC; CDR3aa: CASSEGGSTNYGYTF
abundance: .; len: 17; j_gene: TRBJ2-5; d_gene: TRBD1; v_gene: TRBV5-1; CDR3nt: TGCGCCAGCAGCTTGGCCGCCGTACCGGGACAGCAAGAGACCCAGTACTTC; CDR3aa: CASSLAAVPGQQETQYF
abundance: .; len: 13; j_gene: TRBJ2-5; d_gene: .; v_gene: TRBV5-5; CDR3nt: TGTGCCAGCAGCTTTGGACAGCAAGAGACCCAGTACTTC; CDR3aa: CASSFGQQETQYF
abundance: once; len: 14; j_gene: TRBJ1-1; d_gene: TRBD1; v_gene: TRBV2; CDR3nt: TGTGCCAGCAGCGTTACAGGGGAGAACACTGAAGCTTTCTTT; CDR3aa: CASSVTGENTEAFF
abundance: .; len: 14; j_gene: TRBJ2-5; d_gene: TRBD1; v_gene: TRBV5-1; CDR3nt: TGCGCCAGCAGCTTCACAGGGGAAGGCGAGACCCAGTACTTC; CDR3aa: CASSFTGEGETQYF
abundance: .; len: 14; j_gene: TRBJ1-4; d_gene: .; v_gene: TRBV7-8; CDR3nt: TGTGCCAGCAGCCTGGGGGCGGGGGCCCAAAAACTGTTTTTT; CDR3aa: CASSLGAGAQKLFF
abundance: few; len: 16; j_gene: TRBJ2-7; d_gene: TRBD2; v_gene: TRBV5-1; CDR3nt: TGCGCCAGCAGCTTGGCCCCTAGCGGGGGGACCTACGAGCAGTACTTC; CDR3aa: CASSLAPSGGTYEQYF
abundance: .; len: 15; j_gene: TRBJ1-1; d_gene: TRBD1; v_gene: TRBV11-2; CDR3nt: TGTGCCAGCAGCTTACCACAGGACAGGGGCACTGAAGCTTTCTTT; CDR3aa: CASSLPQDRGTEAFF
abundance: .; len: 16; j_gene: TRBJ2-5; d_gene: .; v_gene: TRBV7-8; CDR3nt: TGTGCCAGCAGCTTCCGGCGGGTGAACCCCCAAGAGACCCAGTACTTC; CDR3aa: CASSFRRVNPQETQYF
abundance: many; len: 13; j_gene: TRBJ2-5; d_gene: TRBD2; v_gene: TRBV4-2; CDR3nt: TGTGCCAGCAGTCCAGGGAGGGAAGAGACCCAGTACTTC; CDR3aa: CASSPGREETQYF
abundance: .; len: 17; j_gene: TRBJ2-3; d_gene: TRBD2; v_gene: TRBV4-1; CDR3nt: TGCGCCAGCAGCCAAGGAGTAGCGGGGGGCCGGACAGATACGCAGTATTTT; CDR3aa: CASSQGVAGGRTDTQYF
abundance: .; len: 14; j_gene: TRBJ2-7; d_gene: .; v_gene: TRBV4-2; CDR3nt: TGTGCCAGCAGCCAAGAGAACAGGGTGGGGGAGCAGTACTTC; CDR3aa: CASSQENRVGEQYF
abundance: .; len: 14; j_gene: TRBJ2-5; d_gene: TRBD2; v_gene: TRBV5-1; CDR3nt: TGCGCCAGCAGCCCGCGGGGGGAAGGAGAGACCCAGTACTTC; CDR3aa: CASSPRGEGETQYF
abundance: .; len: 17; j_gene: TRBJ1-6; d_gene: TRBD1; v_gene: TRBV2; CDR3nt: TGTGCCAGCAGACCGGGACAGTCATCCCTAATGGGGTCACCCCTCCACTTT; CDR3aa: CASRPGQSSLMGSPLHF
abundance: .; len: 16; j_gene: TRBJ1-5; d_gene: .; v_gene: TRBV21-1; CDR3nt: TGTGCCAGCAGCAACACGCCCGGTACGGTGGATCAGCCCCAGCATTTT; CDR3aa: CASSNTPGTVDQPQHF
abundance: few; len: 15; j_gene: TRBJ2-7; d_gene: TRBD1; v_gene: TRBV6-5; CDR3nt: TGTGCCAGCAGTCTAGGGACAGGGGAAAGGCACGAGCAGTACTTC; CDR3aa: CASSLGTGERHEQYF
abundance: .; len: 15; j_gene: TRBJ1-1; d_gene: .; v_gene: TRBV18; CDR3nt: TGTGCCAGCTCACCTACCGGACTTCCGAACACTGAAGCTTTCTTT; CDR3aa: CASSPTGLPNTEAFF
abundance: .; len: 15; j_gene: TRBJ2-3; d_gene: TRBD2; v_gene: TRBV9; CDR3nt: TGTGCCAGCAGCGTAGGGGGGGGAACCACAGATACGCAGTATTTT; CDR3aa: CASSVGGGTTDTQYF
abundance: .; len: 13; j_gene: TRBJ2-5; d_gene: .; v_gene: TRBV7-9; CDR3nt: TGTGCCAGCAGCAGCACAGGGTCGGTGACCCAGTACTTC; CDR3aa: CASSSTGSVTQYF
abundance: few; len: 17; j_gene: TRBJ2-3; d_gene: TRBD2; v_gene: TRBV7-8; CDR3nt: TGTGCCAGCAGCTTAGAGCTAGCGGGAGCGGGCGCAGATACGCAGTATTTT; CDR3aa: CASSLELAGAGADTQYF
abundance: .; len: 15; j_gene: TRBJ2-1; d_gene: .; v_gene: TRBV6-5; CDR3nt: TGTGCCAGCAGTCGTGGGGCCAGCTCCTACAATGAGCAGTTCTTC; CDR3aa: CASSRGASSYNEQFF
abundance: .; len: 12; j_gene: TRBJ1-6; d_gene: .; v_gene: TRBV28; CDR3nt: TGTGCCAGCCGGGGAGGTAATTCACCCCTCCACTTT; CDR3aa: CASRGGNSPLHF
abundance: .; len: 15; j_gene: TRBJ1-6; d_gene: .; v_gene: TRBV14; CDR3nt: TGTGCCAGCAGCCTCGGGGGGACGGCTGTTTCACCCCTCCACTTT; CDR3aa: CASSLGGTAVSPLHF
abundance: few; len: 12; j_gene: TRBJ1-5; d_gene: .; v_gene: TRBV29-1; CDR3nt: TGCAGCGCTTCAGACGGGAATCAGCCCCAGCATTTT; CDR3aa: CSASDGNQPQHF
abundance: .; len: 14; j_gene: TRBJ2-7; d_gene: TRBD1; v_gene: TRBV27; CDR3nt: TGTGCCAGCAGCCGGACAGGTCACTCCTACGAGCAGTACTTC; CDR3aa: CASSRTGHSYEQYF
abundance: .; len: 15; j_gene: TRBJ1-1; d_gene: .; v_gene: TRBV27; CDR3nt: TGTGCCAGCAGTCCCATCGGACAGATAGGGGCTGAAGCTTTCTTT; CDR3aa: CASSPIGQIGAEAFF
abundance: few; len: 14; j_gene: TRBJ1-3; d_gene: .; v_gene: TRBV4-2; CDR3nt: TGTGCCAGCAGCCAAGGGGGTGAAAGGGGGACCATATATTTT; CDR3aa: CASSQGGERGTIYF
abundance: .; len: 15; j_gene: TRBJ2-3; d_gene: TRBD1; v_gene: TRBV11-2; CDR3nt: TGTGCCAGCAGCCTATGGACAGGGAGCACAGATACGCAGTATTTT; CDR3aa: CASSLWTGSTDTQYF
abundance: .; len: 14; j_gene: TRBJ2-2; d_gene: .; v_gene: TRBV5-1; CDR3nt: TGCGCCAGCCGCCCCTATGCCGGGAGCGGGGAGCTGTTTTTT; CDR3aa: CASRPYAGSGELFF
abundance: once; len: 16; j_gene: TRBJ2-1; d_gene: .; v_gene: TRBV7-2; CDR3nt: TGTGCCAGCAGCTTCTGGGCAGGGAATACCTACAATGAGCAGTTCTTC; CDR3aa: CASSFWAGNTYNEQFF